This T cell receptor (beta chain) is from a study of shared clonotypes between healthy human individuals. Study summary: Donors were a couple of women and a few men aged 18 to 49. Notes on the study in general: Rarefaction demonstrated incomplete sorted-subset sequencing despite large depth. Generation probabilities were higher for clonotypes shared across all four sorted-subset donors than for unshared ones.

Positive CCR7 selection of CD45RO-negative cells yielded the naive CD8 cells, and terminally differentiated effector memory CD45RA+ cells were excluded. Each subset's genomic DNA was shared equally among a number of immunoSEQ plates. The assay was immunoSEQ multiplex PCR, and TCRdb's table has in-frame clones only and misses some. Counted here are about 2 million clones, about 95% occurring once; the ten biggest clones make up 0.95% to 1.5%. A remark on this clone: What it binds is not known.

CDR3 length: 13 residues. The germline CDR1 and CDR2 sequences are MNHEY and SMNVEV (reference sequence). Trimming took 5 bases from V and 3 from J, leaving 11 bases between them. Sequencing was done on a sample of naive CD8+ T cells sorted from blood. This chain links TRBV27 with TRBJ2-7; D is possibly TRBD1 (5 bases). The receptor was derived from a man between 18 and 29 years old in good health. The CDR3 bases are TGTGCCAGCAGTCGCGCGACAGACTACGAGCAGTACTTC. As protein: CASSRATDYEQYF.